The rows below give T cell receptor beta chains drawn from one sample of a study of memory B cells and T cells in multiple sclerosis. Profiled with immunoSEQ multiplex PCR; TCRdb holds only in-frame clones, not every one. The table shows more than 12,000 clones, with about 70% occurring only once. The specimen was memory (CD45RO+) CD4+ T cells from blood. The receptors shown here come from a human donor with multiple sclerosis. The CDR3 runs from the conserved cysteine through the conserved F or W. A D gene is named only where the DNA matches it firmly. The listing skips clone size in some rows; elsewhere it reads once, few, many or a size class.

>.|TRBV6-5|TRBJ1-6|.
TGTGCCAGCAGTTACTTCTCAGGGATTCGGAATTCACCCCTCCACTTT
CASSYFSGIRNSPLHF
>.|TRBV6-6|TRBJ2-7|TRBD2
TGTGCCAGCAGTCACACTAGCGGGAGGTCCGAGCAGTACTTC
CASSHTSGRSEQYF
>.|TRBV27|TRBJ1-5|TRBD1
TGTGCCAGCAGTTTTTTACAGGGGGCCGCAGATAAGCATTTT
CASSFLQGAADKHF
>.|TRBV7-3|TRBJ2-3|TRBD2
TGTGCCAGCAGCTTAGGACTAGCGGGAGATACGCAGTATTTT
CASSLGLAGDTQYF
>.|TRBV28|TRBJ1-5|.
TGTGCCAGCAGTTCAGGAAATCAGCCCCAGCATTTT
CASSSGNQPQHF
>.|TRBV10-3|TRBJ1-2|TRBD1
TGTGCCATCAGTGAGTTCTCCGGACAGGGGGCTGGTGGCTACACCTTC
CAISEFSGQGAGGYTF
>.|TRBV7-6|TRBJ2-1|.
TGTGCCAGCAGCTTAGTGACAGCTACCTACAATGAGCAGTTCTTC
CASSLVTATYNEQFF
>once|TRBV7-3|TRBJ2-3|TRBD1
TGTGCCAGCAGCTATCAGGGGGCAGATACGCAGTATTTT
CASSYQGADTQYF
>.|TRBV9|TRBJ1-5|.
TGTGCCAGCAGCGTAGGTTGGGGAGGAGATCAGCCCCAGCATTTT
CASSVGWGGDQPQHF
>once|TRBV5-6|TRBJ2-1|TRBD2
TGTGCCAGCAGCGTTAGCGGGGGGGGATACAATGAGCAGTTCTTC
CASSVSGGGYNEQFF
>.|TRBV2|TRBJ1-6|TRBD1
TGTGCCAGCAGTGAAGGGGACAGGGCTAATTCACCCCTCCACTTT
CASSEGDRANSPLHF
>.|TRBV7-2|TRBJ2-7|.
TGTGCCAGCAGCTTCGAGGACAATTCCTACGAGCAGTACTTC
CASSFEDNSYEQYF
>.|TRBV5-1|TRBJ2-5|.
TGCGCCAGCAGCTCTGGACAGTACCAAGAGACCCAGTACTTC
CASSSGQYQETQYF
>.|TRBV4-1|TRBJ2-4|.
TGCGCCAGCAGCCAAGTCCGGGAACTAGCCAAAAACATTCAGTACTTC
CASSQVRELAKNIQYF
>.|TRBV6-1|TRBJ2-5|.
TGTGCCAGCAGTCTCCAGGGAGGTCAAGAGACCCAGTACTTC
CASSLQGGQETQYF
>few|TRBV7-9|TRBJ2-7|.
TGTGCCAGCAGCTTGGACCGGGACTTCCACGAGCAGTACTTC
CASSLDRDFHEQYF
>once|TRBV5-6|TRBJ2-1|.
TGTGCCAGCAGCTTGGACCCGGGCTCCTACAATGAGCAGTTCTTC
CASSLDPGSYNEQFF
>.|TRBV28|TRBJ2-5|.
TGTGCCAGCAGCTGGGGCAGGGGAAATTTGGAGACCCAGTACTTC
CASSWGRGNLETQYF
>.|TRBV4-1|TRBJ2-3|.
TGCGCCAGCAGCCAAGTTCAGGGGCCTAGCACAGATACGCAGTATTTT
CASSQVQGPSTDTQYF
>.|TRBV6-6|TRBJ2-7|.
TGTGCCAGCAGTGTACTAGACTACGAGCAGTACTTC
CASSVLDYEQYF
>.|TRBV28|TRBJ2-1|TRBD2
TGTGCCAGCAGTACCCTCATCCTAGCGGGTCCTAGCTCCTACAATGAGCAGTTCTTC
CASSTLILAGPSSYNEQFF
>few|TRBV20-1|TRBJ2-5|.
TGCAGTGCTAGGAGTTCAGAGACCCAGTACTTC
CSARSSETQYF
>few|TRBV2|TRBJ1-5|.
TGTGCCAGCAGTGTAGGACAGAGCAATCAGCCCCAGCATTTT
CASSVGQSNQPQHF
>.|TRBV6-1|TRBJ1-1|TRBD1
TGTGCCAGCAGACGACAGGGGGCCGGGAACACTGAAGCTTTCTTT
CASRRQGAGNTEAFF
>.|TRBV15|TRBJ1-6|.
TGTGCCACCAGCAGAGCCCGACAGTATAATTCACCCCTCCACTTT
CATSRARQYNSPLHF
>.|TRBV5-6|TRBJ1-1|.
TGTGCCAGCAGCTTCCCAGGATTGAACACTGAAGCTTTCTTT
CASSFPGLNTEAFF
>.|TRBV29-1|TRBJ2-5|.
TGCAGCGCGACAGTAACAGAGAACCAGTACTTC
CSATVTENQYF
>.|TRBV30|TRBJ1-1|.
TGTGCCTGGACTCTAACGAACACTGAAGCTTTCTTT
CAWTLTNTEAFF
>.|TRBV2|TRBJ1-2|TRBD1
TGTGCCAGCAGTGTGCAACAGGGGGCCTATGGCTACACCTTC
CASSVQQGAYGYTF
>.|TRBV2|TRBJ1-4|.
TGTGCCAGCAGGGACAGTTGGGAAAAACTGTTTTTT
CASRDSWEKLFF
>.|TRBV10-2|TRBJ1-5|.
TGCGCCAGCAGCCGGACAGATAGCAATCAGCCCCAGCATTTT
CASSRTDSNQPQHF
>.|TRBV29-1|TRBJ2-6|.
TGCAGCGTTGCAATTCCCAGGACAGTGAGCTCTGGGGCCAACGTCCTGACTTTC
CSVAIPRTVSSGANVLTF
>.|TRBV7-2|TRBJ1-2|TRBD1
TGTGCCAGCAGCCCAACCAGGGGGAGTGGCTACACCTTC
CASSPTRGSGYTF
>.|TRBV5-4|TRBJ1-2|TRBD1
TGTGCCAGCAGCACACAGGGGGCGGTTGCCTATGGCTACACCTTC
CASSTQGAVAYGYTF
>.|TRBV5-1|TRBJ2-1|TRBD1
TGCGCCAGCAGCTCCCTGACAGGGAACAATGAGCAGTTCTTC
CASSSLTGNNEQFF
>few|TRBV28|TRBJ1-4|.
TGTGCCAGCAGTCGTTGGACAGAGGGGGATGAAAAACTGTTTTTT
CASSRWTEGDEKLFF
>once|TRBV30|TRBJ2-7|TRBD2
TGTGCCTGGATCGGACTAGCGGGAGGAACCTACGAGCAGTACTTC
CAWIGLAGGTYEQYF
>.|TRBV2|TRBJ1-2|.
TGTGCCAGCACCGGGTCGGACTATGGCTACACCTTC
CASTGSDYGYTF
>.|TRBV4-1|TRBJ1-1|.
TGCGCCAGCAGCCAAGATCAGGGGACCCCCTTGAACACTGAAGCTTTCTTT
CASSQDQGTPLNTEAFF
>few|TRBV16|TRBJ1-1|.
TGTGCCAGCAGCCAATGGGGGGACACTGAAGCTTTCTTT
CASSQWGDTEAFF
>.|TRBV21-1|TRBJ2-7|.
TGTGCCAGCAGCAAACCCCAACTAGCGGGAAGGGTGTCCTACGAGCAGTACTTC
CASSKPQLAGRVSYEQYF
>.|TRBV7-8|TRBJ2-3|TRBD1
TGTGCCAGCAGCTTCCTGGGACAGGAGGTTTCAGATACGCAGTATTTT
CASSFLGQEVSDTQYF
>medium-sized|TRBV6-5|TRBJ1-4|TRBD1
TGTGCCAGCAGTACAGGGGTGGAAGAAAAACTGTTTTTT
CASSTGVEEKLFF
>.|TRBV6-6|TRBJ2-2|.
TGTGCCAGCAGTTCCCGGCGGGACACCGGGGAGCTGTTTTTT
CASSSRRDTGELFF
>.|TRBV2|TRBJ2-3|.
TGTGCCAGCGGACAATCCCCTAGCACAGATACGCAGTATTTT
CASGQSPSTDTQYF
>.|TRBV5-1|TRBJ2-5|.
TGCGCCAGCAAACAACAGGTATCACAAGAGACCCAGTACTTC
CASKQQVSQETQYF
>.|TRBV7-8|TRBJ2-1|TRBD1
TGTGCCAGCAGCTTAGTAATTTTGGACAGGGTCTACAATGAGCAGTTCTTC
CASSLVILDRVYNEQFF
>few|TRBV7-7|TRBJ2-1|.
TGTGCCAGCAGCGTCGACAGGTACAATGAGCAGTTCTTC
CASSVDRYNEQFF
>.|TRBV18|TRBJ2-7|TRBD2
TGTGCCAGCTCACCACTGGCGGGGGGCCTTACCTACGAGCAGTACTTC
CASSPLAGGLTYEQYF
>.|TRBV29-1|TRBJ2-3|TRBD2
TGCAGCGTGAAGCGGGAGGGCCTGTATACGCAGTATTTT
CSVKREGLYTQYF
>.|TRBV29-1|TRBJ2-7|TRBD2
TGCAGCGTGGCGGCGGGAGGAAACGGCGAGCAGTACTTC
CSVAAGGNGEQYF
>.|TRBV6-1|TRBJ2-2|TRBD1
TGTGCCAGCACCCTGACGACAGGGGTAGGCGGGGAGCTGTTTTTT
CASTLTTGVGGELFF
>.|TRBV9|TRBJ2-1|.
TGTGCCAGCAGCCGTTCCGGGCCGGGGTACAATGAGCAGTTCTTC
CASSRSGPGYNEQFF